This TCR beta chain was found in a study of a mutant IDH1 vaccine in newly diagnosed glioma. The data were produced by immunoSEQ multiplex PCR, yet TCRdb's version contains in-frame clones alone and is incomplete. The profile shows over 50,000 clones, around three quarters of them singletons. In germline, CDR1 is SGHTA, CDR2 FQGNSA. The CDR3 consists of 13 residues. V shed 1 base and J shed 3 bases, with 4 bases lying between them. The sample holds a few counts of this clone. Antigen specificity is unknown. Time point reported: week 47, end of study. Every single dose of the vaccine, 300 ug of mutant IDH1 20-mer peptide, came with topical imiquimod. Each tumor in the donors was a new WHO grade 3 or 4 astrocytoma, IDH1-mutant and ATRX-lost.

The clonotype was recovered from a woman aged 40 to 55 with glioma. Some clones in this sample may be carry-over from other donors' samples. This material consisted of PBMCs, taken from a glioma patient whose treatment included an IDH1 peptide vaccine. This chain joins TRBV7-2 and TRBJ1-5; D gene unclear. The CDR3 nucleotides are TGTGCCAGCAGCTTAGAGTCCAATCAGCCCCAGCATTTT. It encodes CASSLESNQPQHF.